This TCR beta chain came from a study of T cells after yellow fever vaccination (dated by TCRdb to between 2018 and 2021). In terms of the full investigation: The SMART-Seq v4 Ultra Low Input RNA kit was used to prepare libraries from fractions with low cell numbers. Bulk PBMC replicates and cell subsets were isolated from blood drawn at multiple timepoints before and after both primary and secondary immunization. Bulk TCR alpha and beta repertoires were sequenced longitudinally to track T-cell clones before and after primary and booster YFV17D yellow fever vaccination. Two healthy male donors made up the cohort, one aged 18 to 29 years and the other aged 30 to 39 years.

Taken with the paper, the label for treatment or condition translates to: live attenuated yellow fever vaccine strain. PBMCs were isolated from peripheral blood using a standard Ficoll-Paque protocol. Dynabeads CD4 and CD8 positive selection kits were used to isolate CD4 and CD8 T-cell fractions. RNA was extracted with TriZol from bulk PBMCs, CD4 and CD8 fractions, and dextramer-positive and dextramer-negative fractions. For sequencing, an Illumina NovaSeq 6000 was employed. TCR cDNA was synthesized by 5'RACE template switching, through which a universal primer site and unique molecular identifiers were introduced. cDNA synthesis was primed from both the TCR alpha and TCR beta constant segments. Two PCR steps were used to amplify libraries, with sample barcodes and sequencing adapters being added in the second step. Sequencing of the libraries was done on either Illumina HiSeq 2500 (2x100 bp) or NovaSeq (2x150 bp). For the original study's pipeline: Demultiplexing of reads and collapsing into UMI consensus sequences were performed with MIGEC, and V(D)J alignment was carried out with MiXCR. Vaccine-responding clonotypes were identified with edgeR using replicate PBMC samples, with FDR below 0.01 and a log2 fold change above 5 up to day 15 being required. CD4 or CD8 identity was assigned to each bulk clonotype according to whether the clonotype was present at higher abundance in the sequenced CD4 repertoire or the sequenced CD8 repertoire. In-frame beta chains were kept once TCRdb had trimmed the public reads at Q25 with fastp and called clones with MiXCR. Rows are unified per CDR3 protein, each entry keeping the most common DNA and genes. For this entry, the V and J calls and clone size follow TCRdb and not the study's own pipeline. This sample holds about 99,000 distinct CDR3 sequences; under 7% were observed only once. Approximately 39% of the sample rests with the top ten.

CDR1 and CDR2 were assigned from the germline V gene as SQVTM and ANQGSEA. Trimmed from V: 6 bases; trimmed from J: 4 bases; junction bases lacking a gene match: 6. The CDR3 runs 13 amino acids, cysteine and phenylalanine included. The entry retains the CDR3 DNA only, 39 bases that are in frame from base 1. The paper as a whole reports these results and caveats: A small share of clonotypes was detected in both CD4 and CD8 compartments, with the overlap likely arising from convergent recombination. Only a couple of donors were included in the study, so the extent to which the findings can be generalized is limited. Because abundant contaminating clonotypes from the bulk population could be contained in FACS-sorted repertoires, computational filtering was required. Most clones expanded after primary vaccination (approximately 96% of CD4 and 88% of CD8) were re-detected after the booster, suggesting that broad memory maintenance occurred. The secondary T-cell response was weaker than the primary response but faster, peaking on day 5 instead of day 15.

A note on this clonotype: The antigen this receptor binds is unknown. The sample holds no much larger clone one base away, and base qualities are not on file.

The chain links TRBV29-1 with TRBJ1-2; TRBD1 lines up with 9 middle nucleotides. The sequence was collected from a man aged 18 to 29 who received the YFV17D yellow fever vaccine. Sequenced material: CD8+ T cells sorted from PBMCs, taken 10 days after the yellow fever booster vaccination. The DNA is as follows: TGCAGCGTCCCGGGACAGGGACTCTATGGCTACACCTTC. Protein translation: CSVPGQGLYGYTF. Outside the CDR3, residues come from the reference TRBV29-1 and TRBJ1-2 proteins, so the full variable domain is: SAVISQKPSRDICQRGTSLTIQCQVDSQVTMMFWYRQQPGQSLTLIATANQGSEATYESGFVIDKFPISRPNLTFSTLTVSNMSPEDSSIYLCSVPGQGLYGYTFGSGTRLTVV.